A selection of T cell receptor beta chains follows, all from one sample in a study of blood T cell repertoires in COVID-19. Only in-frame clones appear in the TCRdb table, and some are missing; sequencing was by immunoSEQ multiplex PCR. The table lists about 160,000 clones, 70% to 90% of them singletons. The sample comprised peripheral blood. The receptors stem from a human donor in a cohort sampled during active COVID-19. The CDR3 runs from the conserved cysteine through the conserved F or W. The D gene is left open where the match is weak. A clone size is listed for some rows: how often the clone was seen (once, few, many), or a class if it is expanded.

TRBV4-1,.,TRBJ1-2,16,TRBD1,CASSQEDRGLNYGYTF,TGCGCCAGCAGCCAAGAGGACAGGGGGCTGAACTATGGCTACACCTTC
TRBV24-1,.,TRBJ2-5,15,TRBD2,CATSDTLAGVETQYF,TGTGCCACCAGTGACACACTAGCGGGGGTGGAGACCCAGTACTTC
TRBV6-1,.,TRBJ2-2,13,.,CASSETGAGELFF,TGTGCCAGCAGTGAAACGGGGGCCGGGGAGCTGTTTTTT
TRBV6-6,.,TRBJ2-7,14,TRBD1,CASSSGQGAYEQYF,TGTGCCAGCAGTTCCGGACAGGGGGCGTACGAGCAGTACTTC
TRBV5-1,.,TRBJ1-6,15,.,CASSFYAGLNSPLHF,TGCGCCAGCAGCTTTTACGCAGGACTTAATTCGCCCCTCCACTTT
TRBV5-1,.,TRBJ2-7,13,.,CASSVTDTYEQYF,TGCGCCAGCAGCGTTACAGACACCTACGAGCAGTACTTC
TRBV18,.,TRBJ1-1,15,.,CASSLMRTENTEAFF,TGTGCCAGCTCACTTATGAGGACAGAGAACACTGAAGCTTTCTTT
TRBV28,.,TRBJ1-4,15,.,CASRVEGTTNEKLFF,TGTGCCAGCAGGGTCGAGGGTACAACTAATGAAAAACTGTTTTTT
TRBV5-5,.,TRBJ2-4,16,TRBD1,CASSLSPGGGLDIQYF,TGTGCCAGCAGCTTGAGTCCAGGGGGCGGATTGGACATTCAGTACTTC
TRBV5-5,.,TRBJ2-2,17,TRBD1,CASSLALGRGRNGELFF,TGTGCCAGCAGCTTGGCGTTGGGCAGGGGGCGGAACGGGGAGCTGTTTTTT
TRBV12-3/TRBV12-4,.,TRBJ1-4,11,.,CASSQGEKLFF,TGTGCCAGCAGTCAGGGGGAAAAACTGTTTTTT
TRBV10-1,.,TRBJ2-3,14,.,CASSKTGSTDTQYF,TGCGCCAGCAGCAAAACAGGAAGCACAGATACGCAGTATTTT
TRBV27,.,TRBJ1-6,14,TRBD1,CASSPGQANSPLHF,TGTGCCAGCAGTCCCGGACAGGCGAATTCACCCCTCCACTTT
TRBV28,.,TRBJ1-2,14,TRBD1,CASFRTGAFYGYTF,TGTGCCAGTTTCCGGACAGGAGCTTTCTATGGCTACACCTTC
TRBV29-1,.,TRBJ1-1,12,.,CSGGQRNTEAFF,TGCAGCGGCGGACAGCGAAACACTGAAGCTTTCTTT
TRBV19,.,TRBJ2-5,16,TRBD2,CASSIGSGSEGETQYF,TGTGCCAGTAGTATCGGTAGCGGGAGTGAGGGAGAGACCCAGTACTTC
TRBV7-3,.,TRBJ2-4,13,.,CASSFGRDYIQYF,TGTGCCAGCAGCTTTGGACGGGACTACATTCAGTACTTC
TRBV5-5,.,TRBJ2-3,15,TRBD2,CASSLGGGPTDTQYF,TGTGCCAGCAGCTTAGGCGGGGGGCCCACAGATACGCAGTATTTT
TRBV15,.,TRBJ2-4,16,TRBD2,CATSRDLPSGGDIQYF,TGTGCCACCAGCAGAGATCTGCCTAGCGGGGGAGACATTCAGTACTTC
TRBV19,.,TRBJ1-1,11,TRBD1,CASSRGLAAFF,TGTGCCAGTAGCAGGGGGCTGGCAGCTTTCTTT
TRBV12-3/TRBV12-4,.,TRBJ2-7,13,.,CASSLQRSYEQYF,TGTGCCAGCAGTTTACAGCGGTCTTACGAGCAGTACTTC
TRBV29-1,.,TRBJ2-7,15,TRBD2,CSVERALAGDYEQYF,TGCAGCGTTGAAAGGGCTCTAGCGGGGGACTACGAGCAGTACTTC
TRBV27,once,TRBJ2-3,15,TRBD2,CASRGLAGVGDTQYF,TGTGCCAGCAGGGGACTAGCGGGAGTGGGAGATACGCAGTATTTT
TRBV30,.,TRBJ1-1,13,.,CAWRGGSNTEAFF,TGTGCCTGGAGGGGCGGGTCCAACACTGAAGCTTTCTTT
TRBV2,.,TRBJ1-5,16,.,CASSVEGPDSNQPQHF,TGTGCCAGCAGTGTAGAGGGCCCGGATAGCAATCAGCCCCAGCATTTT
TRBV5-6,.,TRBJ2-7,16,.,CASSLVQGNSRNEQYF,TGTGCCAGCAGCTTGGTCCAGGGTAATAGTAGAAACGAGCAGTACTTC
TRBV7-2,.,TRBJ2-2,15,.,CASSLSSVSTGELFF,TGTGCCAGCAGCTTAAGTTCGGTATCCACCGGGGAGCTGTTTTTT
TRBV19,.,TRBJ1-2,18,TRBD1,CASSILGQGISLNYGYTF,TGTGCCAGTAGTATACTGGGACAGGGAATAAGTCTTAACTATGGCTACACCTTC
TRBV7-4,.,TRBJ1-3,15,TRBD1,CASSIQGASGNTIYF,TGTGCCAGCAGCATACAGGGGGCGAGTGGAAACACCATATATTTT
TRBV6-6,.,TRBJ1-5,13,.,CASKGEGPQPQHF,TGTGCCAGCAAAGGTGAGGGTCCGCAGCCCCAGCATTTT
TRBV6-1,.,TRBJ2-5,18,TRBD2,CASSDEGLAGVSGETQYF,TGTGCCAGCAGTGACGAGGGACTAGCGGGAGTAAGTGGGGAGACCCAGTACTTC
TRBV2,few,TRBJ2-6,13,.,CASDTGGANVLTF,TGTGCCAGCGACACCGGTGGGGCCAACGTCCTGACTTTC
TRBV6-5,.,TRBJ1-6,14,.,CASKGEPYNSPLHF,TGTGCCAGCAAGGGGGAACCCTATAATTCACCCCTCCACTTT
TRBV30,.,TRBJ1-2,17,.,CAFQTSGLPGGLYGYTF,TGTGCCTTCCAAACGTCCGGTTTGCCTGGGGGCCTCTATGGCTACACCTTC
TRBV2,few,TRBJ1-6,16,.,CASMGVASSYNSPLHF,TGTGCCAGCATGGGAGTGGCGAGCTCCTATAATTCACCCCTCCACTTT
TRBV12-3/TRBV12-4,.,TRBJ1-5,13,.,CASSFAGGQPQHF,TGTGCCAGCAGTTTCGCGGGGGGGCAGCCCCAGCATTTT
TRBV11-2,.,TRBJ2-5,16,TRBD2,CASSTGTSGGQETQYF,TGTGCCAGCAGCACTGGGACTAGCGGGGGGCAAGAGACCCAGTACTTC
TRBV4-3,.,TRBJ1-2,20,.,CASSQVPDQYIKARDYGYTF,TGCGCCAGCAGCCAAGTACCGGACCAGTACATCAAGGCGCGGGACTATGGCTACACCTTC
TRBV6-5,.,TRBJ1-5,15,TRBD1,CASSYSGTGNQPQHF,TGTGCCAGCAGTTACTCGGGGACAGGGAATCAGCCCCAGCATTTT
TRBV19,.,TRBJ1-5,14,.,CASSMLTVGKPQHF,TGTGCCAGTAGTATGTTGACAGTGGGAAAGCCCCAGCATTTT
TRBV5-1,.,TRBJ2-3,14,TRBD2,CASSFLAVTDTQYF,TGCGCCAGCAGCTTCCTAGCGGTCACAGATACGCAGTATTTT
TRBV7-9,.,TRBJ2-5,13,.,CASSLRQQETQYF,TGTGCCAGCAGCTTGCGGCAACAAGAGACCCAGTACTTC
TRBV11-2,.,TRBJ1-2,15,.,CASTLDPGRNYGYTF,TGTGCCAGCACCCTCGATCCAGGGCGTAACTATGGCTACACCTTC
TRBV7-2,.,TRBJ2-5,13,TRBD2,CASSYGGQETQYF,TGTGCCAGCAGCTACGGGGGGCAAGAGACCCAGTACTTC
TRBV6-5,.,TRBJ1-1,13,.,CASLPGSRAEAFF,TGTGCCAGCCTCCCAGGTTCACGCGCTGAAGCTTTCTTT
TRBV20-1,.,TRBJ2-7,11,TRBD2,CSAWRGGEQYF,TGCAGTGCTTGGCGCGGGGGTGAGCAGTACTTC
TRBV14,.,TRBJ2-2,15,TRBD1,CASRHGTASTGELFF,TGTGCCAGCAGACACGGGACAGCCTCCACCGGGGAGCTGTTTTTT
TRBV2,.,TRBJ2-3,14,.,CASSEIVSTDTQYF,TGTGCCAGCAGTGAAATCGTATCCACAGATACGCAGTATTTT
TRBV6-5,.,TRBJ2-7,13,.,CASSYSTSYEQYF,TGTGCCAGCAGTTACTCGACAAGCTACGAGCAGTACTTC
TRBV6-2/TRBV6-3,.,TRBJ2-7,18,.,CASSSGTAITPFSYEQYF,TGTGCCAGCAGTTCTGGGACTGCGATCACCCCATTCTCCTACGAGCAGTACTTC
TRBV27,.,TRBJ1-1,15,TRBD1,CASSLSGTGGTEAFF,TGTGCCAGCAGTTTATCCGGGACAGGGGGCACTGAAGCTTTCTTT
TRBV29-1,.,TRBJ1-1,12,.,CSVSGQNTEAFF,TGCAGCGTTTCGGGACAGAACACTGAAGCTTTCTTT
TRBV7-2,once,TRBJ1-5,13,.,CASSLSGNQPQHF,TGTGCCAGCAGCTTATCAGGCAATCAGCCCCAGCATTTT
TRBV25-1,once,TRBJ1-2,13,.,CASSEAANYGYTF,TGTGCCAGCAGTGAGGCGGCTAACTATGGCTACACCTTC
TRBV19,once,TRBJ1-1,14,.,CASSPHPQGTEAFF,TGTGCCAGTAGTCCGCACCCTCAGGGGACTGAAGCTTTCTTT
TRBV3-1/TRBV3-2,.,TRBJ1-3,15,.,CASSQITGTGNTIYF,TGTGCCAGCAGCCAAATTACAGGGACTGGAAACACCATATATTTT
TRBV5-1,.,TRBJ1-2,15,.,CASSLDATVGYGYTF,TGCGCCAGCAGCTTGGACGCGACAGTCGGATATGGCTACACCTTC